A selection of T cell receptor beta chains follows, all from one sample in a study of blood T cells in healthy people across ages. One entry per CDR3 protein, called by TCRdb with MiXCR from the 5' RACE reads. The data show 800,000 to 950,000 distinct CDR3 sequences, approximately 49% seen once. The source material was blood. These receptors were collected from a man between 25 and 39 years old in good health. Both conserved end residues are part of each CDR3. Each record gives: V gene, D gene, clone size, J gene, CDR3 DNA, CDR3 protein. D genes are given only for firm matches. Clone size appears in some rows only: once, few, many, or a class for an expanded clone.

TRBV4-1	TRBD2	NA	TRBJ2-4	TGCGCCAGCAGCCAACCCCAGACTAGCGGGGGGAGAGAGCAGTACTTC	CASSQPQTSGGREQYF
TRBV7-2	TRBD1	few	TRBJ2-7	TGTGCCAGCAGCTTACTTGGACAGGGAAGGTCCTACGAGCAGTACTTC	CASSLLGQGRSYEQYF
TRBV29-1	TRBD1	NA	TRBJ2-7	TGCAGCGTTGAAGATCGGGACAGTTCCTACGAGCAGTACTTC	CSVEDRDSSYEQYF
TRBV6-4	NA	few	TRBJ2-1	TGTGCCAGCAGACGGCGGGGATCAGGCTACAATGAGCAGTTCTTC	CASRRRGSGYNEQFF
TRBV24-1	NA	NA	TRBJ2-1	TGTGCCACCAGTGATTTAGGGGCAGGGGCTATTGAGCAGTTCTTC	CATSDLGAGAIEQFF
TRBV5-1	TRBD1	NA	TRBJ1-6	TGCGCCAGCAGCACAGGACAGGGTGACAATTCACCCCTCCACTTT	CASSTGQGDNSPLHF
TRBV7-8	NA	NA	TRBJ1-2	TGTGCCAGCAGCTTAGGGACACGGCGGGGAGGGGTTACAAACTATGGCTACACCTTC	CASSLGTRRGGVTNYGYTF
TRBV27	TRBD1	NA	TRBJ2-6	TGTGCCAGCAGTCCAGGACAGGGGGCTTTTGGGGCCAACGTCCTGACTTTC	CASSPGQGAFGANVLTF
TRBV20-1	NA	few	TRBJ2-7	TGCAGTGCGGAAAGAGACAGCGAATCCTACGAGCAGTACTTC	CSAERDSESYEQYF
TRBV20-1	NA	many	TRBJ1-5	TGCAGTGCTAGAGATATGACAGGCTGGAATCAGCCCCAGCATTTT	CSARDMTGWNQPQHF
TRBV24-1	TRBD1	NA	TRBJ1-2	TGTGCCACCAGTGCGCGGACAGGGGATCGGGGAGGCTACACCTTC	CATSARTGDRGGYTF
TRBV18	NA	NA	TRBJ1-2	TGTGCCAGCTCGGCGGATGGCTACACCTTC	CASSADGYTF
TRBV2	NA	NA	TRBJ2-6	TGTGCCAGCAGTGTGGACCGACACTCTGGGGCCAACGTCCTGACTTTC	CASSVDRHSGANVLTF
TRBV6-5	NA	NA	TRBJ2-1	TGTGCCAGCAGACCCGGACAGCTCAATGAGCAGTTCTTC	CASRPGQLNEQFF
TRBV20-1	NA	NA	TRBJ1-5	TGCAGTGCTAGAGAGGGGGAGGGGAAGGGAGGCAATCAGCCCCAGCATTTT	CSAREGEGKGGNQPQHF
TRBV29-1	NA	few	TRBJ1-5	TGCAGCGTTGCCGGTGAGAACAATCAGCCCCAGCATTTT	CSVAGENNQPQHF
TRBV10-3	TRBD2	NA	TRBJ2-7	TGTGCCATCAGTGGGACTAGCGCATTTTACGAGCAGTACTTC	CAISGTSAFYEQYF
TRBV20-1	TRBD2	few	TRBJ2-7	TGCAGTGCCCCGAGTCTAGCGGGTTCGAACGAGCAGTACTTC	CSAPSLAGSNEQYF
TRBV25-1	NA	NA	TRBJ2-5	TGTGCCAGCAGTGCCACGGGAGTAGAGACCCAGTACTTC	CASSATGVETQYF
TRBV5-1	NA	few	TRBJ1-6	TGCGCCAGCAGAGGCAGGGAGGAGGTCTCACCCCTCCACTTT	CASRGREEVSPLHF
TRBV29-1	NA	NA	TRBJ2-3	TGCAGCGTTGTAACTCAAAGTGGGACAGATACGCAGTATTTT	CSVVTQSGTDTQYF
TRBV12-3/TRBV12-4	TRBD2	NA	TRBJ2-5	TGTGCCAGCAGTTTATATAGCGGGGGGGACCAAGAGACCCAGTACTTC	CASSLYSGGDQETQYF
TRBV7-2	TRBD2	NA	TRBJ2-7	TGTGCCAGCAGCTTAGTAGCGGGGGGCTTCTCCTACGAGCAGTACTTC	CASSLVAGGFSYEQYF
TRBV27	TRBD1	NA	TRBJ1-2	TGTGCCAGCAGTTCCCGGACAGGACTTTATAGCTACACCTTC	CASSSRTGLYSYTF
TRBV27	NA	few	TRBJ1-1	TGTGCCAGCAGTTCATCAGGGGTGAACACTGAAGCTTTCTTT	CASSSSGVNTEAFF
TRBV11-2	NA	few	TRBJ2-1	TGTGCCAGCAGCTTAGACTGGGGACCGGTCGGTGAGCAGTTCTTC	CASSLDWGPVGEQFF
TRBV29-1	NA	NA	TRBJ2-4	TGCAGCGTTGAAGGTCTGGGACACCCCGGGCAGTACTTC	CSVEGLGHPGQYF
TRBV11-2	TRBD1	NA	TRBJ2-4	TGTGCCAGCAGCGACAGGGGAGGCAAAAACATTCAGTACTTC	CASSDRGGKNIQYF
TRBV6-1	NA	NA	TRBJ2-7	TGTGCCAGCAGTGAAGCTGTGGTCTACGAGCAGTACTTC	CASSEAVVYEQYF
TRBV4-3	NA	NA	TRBJ1-1	TGCGCCAGCAGCCAAGGGGGGGCAGGGGTGAACACTGAAGCTTTCTTT	CASSQGGAGVNTEAFF
TRBV28	NA	NA	TRBJ1-2	TGTGCCAGCAGTACGAGACAGAACTATGGCTACACCTTC	CASSTRQNYGYTF
TRBV18	NA	NA	TRBJ1-5	TGTGCCAGCTCACCCCAGGGATTTGGGGGCAATCAGCCCCAGCATTTT	CASSPQGFGGNQPQHF
TRBV5-4	NA	few	TRBJ2-5	TGTGCCAGCAGCGGAACAGGGGAGACCCAGTACTTC	CASSGTGETQYF
TRBV29-1	NA	few	TRBJ2-1	TGCAGCCTTGACAGGTCCTACAATGAGCAGTTCTTC	CSLDRSYNEQFF
TRBV29-1	TRBD1	NA	TRBJ2-2	TGCAGCGTACTTGGACAGGGGGGTGACACCGGGGAGCTGTTTTTT	CSVLGQGGDTGELFF
TRBV7-2	TRBD1	many	TRBJ2-5	TGTGCCAGCTCGCTGACAGGGGCCCAAGAGACCCAGTACTTC	CASSLTGAQETQYF
TRBV19	NA	NA	TRBJ1-5	TGTGCCAGTACCCCGGCGGGGTTGGATCAGCCCCAGCATTTT	CASTPAGLDQPQHF
TRBV28	NA	NA	TRBJ1-5	TGTGCCAGCAAAAGCCCAGGCATCGGCCATCAGCCCCAGCATTTT	CASKSPGIGHQPQHF
TRBV9	NA	NA	TRBJ2-7	TGTGCCAGCAGCGTTCTGGGCAGGACCCTCGACGAGCAGTACTTC	CASSVLGRTLDEQYF
TRBV4-3	TRBD1	NA	TRBJ1-1	TGCGCCAGCAGTCAAGACCCAGGGGGTGACCTTCCAGGCCGAGCTTTCTTT	CASSQDPGGDLPGRAFF
TRBV29-1	NA	NA	TRBJ2-5	TGCAGCGTTGTTCGGGAGTTAGCCCAAGAGACCCAGTACTTC	CSVVRELAQETQYF
TRBV4-1	TRBD1	few	TRBJ2-1	TGCGCCAGCAGCCCTACCCCGGACAGGGACAATGAGCAGTTCTTC	CASSPTPDRDNEQFF
TRBV9	TRBD1	few	TRBJ1-5	TGTGCCAGCAGCGTAGCTGGGACAGGGCCTCAGCCCCAGCATTTT	CASSVAGTGPQPQHF
TRBV24-1	NA	NA	TRBJ2-1	TGTGCCACCAGTGATTCAGCAAACAATGAGCAGTTCTTC	CATSDSANNEQFF
TRBV11-2	TRBD2	NA	TRBJ2-3	TGTGCCAGCAGCTTAGGGACTAGCCCGGGGCGAACAGATACGCAGTATTTT	CASSLGTSPGRTDTQYF
TRBV28	NA	few	TRBJ2-7	TGTGCCAGCCAGGTGGGATCCTACGAGCAGTACTTC	CASQVGSYEQYF
TRBV15	NA	NA	TRBJ2-7	TGTGCCACCAGCCCGACAAAGTTAAGCTCCTACGAGCAGTACTTC	CATSPTKLSSYEQYF
TRBV7-2	NA	NA	TRBJ2-3	TGTGCCAGCAGCTTAGCACCCGGGGGCGGCGATACGCAGTATTTT	CASSLAPGGGDTQYF
TRBV29-1	NA	NA	TRBJ1-5	TGCACAGGGCGGGGGCTTAATCAGCCCCAGCATTTT	CTGRGLNQPQHF
TRBV25-1	NA	NA	TRBJ2-5	TGTGCCAGCAGTGAATGGGGGGCAGGGAAGGAGACCCAGTACTTC	CASSEWGAGKETQYF
TRBV20-1	TRBD1	few	TRBJ1-5	TGCAGTGTCAGGACAGGGACTCAGCCCCAGCATTTT	CSVRTGTQPQHF
TRBV7-2	NA	few	TRBJ1-2	TGTGCCAGCAGCTTCCCCCGGACAGATGCTAACTATGGCTACACCTTC	CASSFPRTDANYGYTF
TRBV2	TRBD1	NA	TRBJ2-7	TGTGCCAGCAGTGTGGGACAGTACCTCTTGTACGAGCAGTACTTC	CASSVGQYLLYEQYF
TRBV20-1	NA	few	TRBJ2-5	TGCAGTGCTAGAGATTTCAGATCCGAGACCCAGTACTTC	CSARDFRSETQYF
TRBV7-2	NA	NA	TRBJ2-1	TGTGCCAGCAGCGTAGTAAGTCGGGACAATGAGCAGTTCTTC	CASSVVSRDNEQFF
TRBV7-3	NA	NA	TRBJ2-3	TGTGCCAGCAGCCCCCTAGGGGCTCGGGATACGCAGTATTTT	CASSPLGARDTQYF
TRBV6-5	NA	NA	TRBJ2-1	TGTGCCAGCAGTCCCTATAGCGGTTTCAATGAGCAGTTCTTC	CASSPYSGFNEQFF